The 18 T cell receptor beta chains given below trace back to one sample, sequenced in a study of shared clonotypes between healthy human individuals. The protocol was immunoSEQ multiplex PCR, while the TCRdb copy is restricted to in-frame clones and leaves out a portion. The sample shows more than 1 million clones, around 78% of them seen only once. The specimen sequenced was memory CD4+ T cells from PBMCs. Stated subset: CD45RA-negative fraction. The receptor source for this set is a man between 18 and 35 years old in good health. Some clones in this sample may be carry-over from other donors' samples.

V is TRBV7-6 and J is TRBJ2-3, with 11 bases lining up with TRBD2. There are 17 residues in the CDR3. Trimming cost V 3 bases and J 8 bases; bases outside gene matches: 13. In germline, CDR1 is SGHVS, CDR2 FNYEAQ. The CDR3 DNA reads TGTGCCAGCAGCTTTACTAGCGGGAGTTCCCCCGATACTACGCAGTATTTT. It yields the protein CASSFTSGSSPDTTQYF. Complete variable domain (other parts from reference TRBV7-6 and TRBJ2-3): GAGVSQSPRYKVTKRGQDVALRCDPISGHVSLYWYRQALGQGPEFLTYFNYEAQQDKSGLPNDRFSAERPEGSISTLTIQRTEQRDSAMYRCASSFTSGSSPDTTQYFGPGTRLTVL.

CDR3 nucleotides: TGTGCCAGCAGCTTGAAGAACGCCCAGCCGTACGAGCAGTACTTC. Its protein product is CASSLKNAQPYEQYF. This chain uses TRBV5-4 with TRBJ2-7; D not certain. This CDR3 has 15 residues. From germline, CDR1 is SGHNT and CDR2 YYREEE (reference sequence). Trimming cost V 1 base and J 4 bases, with 15 bases left between them.

Of note for this clone: The sample carries other DNA sequences with the same CDR3. The J gene is TRBJ1-2, the V gene TRBV7-2; the match to TRBD1 covers 7 bases. From germline, CDR1 is SGHTA and CDR2 FQGNSA. The ends lost 5 bases at V and 1 base at J; junction bases unmatched: 4. The CDR3 extends over 14 amino acids. In DNA form, the CDR3 reads TGTGCCAGCAGCCTTGGGACAGTTAACTATGGCTACACCTTC. As protein: CASSLGTVNYGYTF. The full variable domain, its missing parts supplied by reference TRBV7-2 and TRBJ1-2, is GAGVSQSPSNKVTEKGKDVELRCDPISGHTALYWYRQSLGQGLEFLIYFQGNSAPDKSGLPSDRFSAERTGGSVSTLTIQRTQQEDSAVYLCASSLGTVNYGYTFGSGTRLTVV.

The rearrangement joins TRBV28 to TRBJ2-5, with unresolved D. This CDR3 comprises 13 residues. V lost 4 bases, J lost 5 bases, and 11 bases lay in between. Germline lookup yields CDR1 MDHEN and CDR2 SYDVKM. CDR3 sequence reads: CASSYARRETQYF. The DNA of the CDR3 is TGTGCCAGCAGTTACGCGCGGCGGGAGACCCAGTACTTC.

This chain joins TRBV27 and TRBJ1-1, with TRBD1 matching 9 bases. Trimming cost V 6 bases and J 1 base; bases outside gene matches: 0. CDR3 length equals 13 residues. The germline CDR1 and CDR2 sequences are MNHEY and SMNVEV (reference sequence). CDR3 amino acids: CASRDRGNTEAFF. CDR3 bases: TGTGCCAGCAGGGACAGGGGGAACACTGAAGCTTTCTTT.

This clone was observed a few times. This rearrangement joins TRBV18 to TRBJ1-1; tentative D call: TRBD1 (5 bases). Germline CDR1 KGHSH, CDR2 LQKENI. CDR3 length equals 15 residues. The germline V and J ends were trimmed by 6 bases and 6 bases, with 20 bases remaining between them. This CDR3 reads CASSPLFGGESEAFF. For the CDR3, the DNA is TGTGCCAGCTCCCCCCTGTTCGGAGGGGAGTCTGAAGCTTTCTTT.

The J gene is TRBJ1-6, the V gene TRBV5-1; D gene uncertain. The germline CDR1 and CDR2 sequences are SGHRS and YFSETQ. This CDR3 contains 14 residues. The V end was cut by 1 base, the J end by 7 bases, with 9 bases between. The CDR3 sequence is CASSLWVENSPLHF. The CDR3 nucleotides read TGCGCCAGCAGCTTGTGGGTTGAGAATTCACCCCTCCACTTT.

This clone was observed a handful of times. The chain recombines TRBV4-1 with TRBJ1-1; maybe TRBD1 (6 bases). There are 16 residues in the CDR3. From germline, CDR1 is MGHRA and CDR2 YSYEKL. With 4 bases removed from V and 5 bases from J, the gap between germline ends came to 20 bases. CDR3 bases: TGCGCCAGCAGCCGAGGGACATCGGGGGGAGGGACTGAAGCTTTCTTT. It translates to CASSRGTSGGGTEAFF.

This chain joins TRBV28 and TRBJ2-5, with D tentatively TRBD2 (6 bases). With 6 bases removed from V and 2 bases from J, the gap between germline ends came to 16 bases. This CDR3 is built from 15 residues. Looked up from germline, CDR1 is MDHEN and CDR2 is SYDVKM. CDR3 sequence (DNA): TGTGCCAGCAGACTGGGAGTAGCGGAGCAAGAGACCCAGTACTTC. It is translated as CASRLGVAEQETQYF.

The rearrangement links TRBV19 to TRBJ1-2; D not resolved. Trimming removed 3 bases at V and 0 bases at J, with 11 bases between. Germline CDR1 LNHDA, CDR2 SQIVND (reference sequence). CDR3 length equals 15 residues. The CDR3 bases are TGTGCCAGTAGTATTTACCTCAATCCTAACTATGGCTACACCTTC. Translating gives CASSIYLNPNYGYTF.

Concerning this clone itself: Germline and junction disagree at one end, which may indicate a read error. This sequence joins TRBV4-1 and TRBJ2-4; D possibly uses TRBD1 or TRBD2 (5 bases each). The CDR3 totals 15 residues. The germline CDR1 and CDR2 sequences are MGHRA and YSYEKL. The CDR3 is CASSQGDRRTPPRTF. The CDR3 DNA sequence: TGCGCCAGCAGCCAAGGGGACCGGCGTACTCCCCCCCGGACCTTC.

This clone was seen a single time. The chain joins TRBV4-1 to TRBJ2-3; the match to TRBD1 covers 8 bases. The CDR3 consists of 15 residues. In germline, CDR1 is MGHRA, CDR2 YSYEKL. The trim removed 2 bases at V and 4 bases at J, leaving 5 bases unmatched. As DNA, the CDR3 is TGCGCCAGCAGCCAAACCCGGACAGGGCCAGATACGCAGTATTTT. Translating it yields CASSQTRTGPDTQYF.

With respect to this clone: The junction departs from germline at one end; a sequencing error may be responsible. V gene TRBV7-2 combines with J gene TRBJ2-7; 13 positions match TRBD2. The CDR3 sequence is 16 residues long. The V gene's germline CDR1 is SGHTA and CDR2 FQGNSA. The chain's CDR3 is CASSLDNARHGLAGDF. DNA of the CDR3: TGTGCCAGCAGCTTAGATAATGCCAGGCACGGACTAGCGGGAGACTTC.

The chain joins TRBV29-1 to TRBJ2-3; 9 positions match TRBD1. The CDR3 extends over 14 amino acids. V shed 7 bases, J shed 0 bases, and the junction held 5 bases outside the gene matches. The germline V gene has CDR1 SQVTM and CDR2 ANQGSEA. Here the CDR3 reads CSALDRGSTDTQYF. CDR3 in DNA: TGCAGCGCCTTAGACAGGGGGAGCACAGATACGCAGTATTTT.

This chain connects TRBV4-3 to TRBJ2-1; D possibly corresponds to TRBD2 (5 bases). The CDR3 is 22 residues long. Per germline, CDR1 LGHNA and CDR2 YSLEER. The germline V and J ends were trimmed by 0 bases and 5 bases, with 32 bases remaining between them. The CDR3 sequence is CASSQDVPSWAGEGLRHNEQFF. CDR3 DNA sequence: TGCGCCAGCAGCCAAGATGTACCCTCTTGGGCCGGGGAAGGCCTACGGCACAATGAGCAGTTCTTC.

This rearrangement joins TRBV9 to TRBJ2-6; D is unclear. The CDR3 has 12 amino acids. CDR1 SGDLS and CDR2 YYNGEE come from the germline V gene. The CDR3 spells CVHTTGANVLTF. The CDR3 DNA follows: TGTGTCCACACAACGGGGGCCAACGTCCTGACTTTC.

V gene TRBV4-3 combines with J gene TRBJ1-5; no definite D call. Between the trimmed V and J ends, which lost 0 bases and 3 bases, there was a span of 12 bases. The CDR3 covers 16 residues. Germline V CDR1 and CDR2: LGHNA, YSLEER. The chain's CDR3 is CASSQDMSAFNQPQHF. Here the CDR3 DNA reads TGCGCCAGCAGCCAAGATATGTCTGCTTTCAATCAGCCCCAGCATTTT.

This clone was counted a few times. The CDR3 loop is CASSLGGGEGDTQYF. The CDR3 DNA reads TGTGCCAGCAGCTTAGGGGGCGGCGAGGGGGATACGCAGTATTTT. The chain uses TRBV7-2 and TRBJ2-3; D is tentatively TRBD1 or TRBD2 (5 bases each). Trimming removed 1 base from V and 6 bases from J, with 14 bases in between. Per the germline V gene, CDR1 is SGHTA and CDR2 is FQGNSA. The CDR3 spans 15 residues.